This T cell receptor beta chain comes out of a study of T cell repertoires in cytomegalovirus infection. Overall study context: Matching HLA type and CMV infection were both indicated by public TCR beta signatures.

V was pared by 5 bases and J by 10 bases, with 6 bases of the junction left unmatched. Germline loops: CDR1 MNHNS, CDR2 SASEGT. The CDR3 is 15 amino acids. MiXCR was run by TCRdb on the reads, yielding one entry per CDR3 protein. The table lists about 450,000 distinct CDR3 sequences, about a third of them singletons. The chain employs TRBV6-1 and TRBJ2-3; TRBD2 matches 16 bases. This clonotype was sampled from a human donor in good health (CMV status not recorded). Some clones in this sample may be carry-over from other donors' samples. Sequenced sample: PBMCs. CDR3 nucleotides: TGTGCCAGCAGTCAGGGACTAGCGGGGGGGGGGGCGCAGTATTTT. Translated, it gives CASSQGLAGGGAQYF.